The sequence of this TCR beta chain was determined in a study of OX40 agonist ivuxolimab in advanced cancers. Across the study: Treatment received earlier with anti-PD-1, anti-PD-L1 or anti-CTLA-4 agents was allowed, and over 30% had some.

Autoimmune disease history or systemic immunosuppression barred patients. Collection of blood occurred at baseline, at cycle 4 day 1, and at cycle 7 day 1. TCRdb keeps only in-frame clones here, not all; method: immunoSEQ multiplex PCR. The sample consists of 70,000 to 90,000 clones, 81% of them appearing once. As regards this clone: Its antigen is unknown.

The CDR3 consists of 13 residues. Deletions cut 1 base from V and 9 bases from J, with 12 bases between. The V gene's germline CDR1 is SGHTA and CDR2 FQGNSA. General study results and limits: Patients with a partial response at 0.1-3.0 mg/kg had among the lowest clonal expansion.

The clonotype comes from an adult with an advanced solid tumor such as melanoma, head and neck, liver or kidney cancer. The J gene is TRBJ1-1, the V gene TRBV7-2; D is undetermined. The sample here was CD4+ or CD8+ T cells sorted from blood, taken in a trial of the OX40 agonist ivuxolimab. The CDR3, as DNA: TGTGCCAGCAGCTTAGAACGCGGAACGAAAGCTTTCTTT. It encodes CASSLERGTKAFF. The variable domain in full, with the rest retrieved from reference TRBV7-2 and TRBJ1-1, is GAGVSQSPSNKVTEKGKDVELRCDPISGHTALYWYRQSLGQGLEFLIYFQGNSAPDKSGLPSDRFSAERTGGSVSTLTIQRTQQEDSAVYLCASSLERGTKAFFGQGTRLTVV.